This T cell receptor beta chain was sequenced during a study of human T cells and chemical hapten exposure. Time point indicated: patch test 1, 2 weeks after DPC sensitization. The treatment denotes: therapeutic diphenylcyclopropenone sensitization with weekly scalp DPC. At patch-test visits, sampling came before the patch test. The CDR3 covers 16 residues. Losses at the gene ends were 5 bases for V and 4 bases for J; bases not matched to a gene: 7. Germline V CDR1 and CDR2: SGHTA, FQGNSA. MiXCR, applied by TCRdb to the RACE reads, yields one record per CDR3 protein. The table has around 150,000 distinct CDR3 sequences, about 14% seen once.

The chain uses TRBV7-2 and TRBJ2-1; TRBD2 agrees at 11 bases. The material sequenced was whole blood, taken in connection with sensitization to the hapten diphenylcyclopropenone (DPC). This TCR was recovered from a woman aged 25 to 39 with alopecia areata. Some clones in this sample may be carry-over from other donors' samples. This CDR3 is CASSPIAGGLYNEQFF. The DNA for the CDR3 is TGTGCCAGCAGCCCCATAGCGGGAGGGCTTTACAATGAGCAGTTCTTC.